This TCR beta chain was found in a study of T-cell memory formation after mild COVID-19. Remarks on this clonotype: A read error may produce the germline difference seen at one junction end.

TCRdb called the 5' RACE reads again in MiXCR, with one record for every CDR3 protein. The table includes over 120,000 distinct CDR3 sequences, 19% detected once. CDR3 size: 17 residues. Germline loops: CDR1 MNHEY, CDR2 SVGAGI. The J gene is TRBJ2-1, the V gene TRBV6-5; D ambiguous. The sequenced sample was PBMCs or a T cell subset sorted from them (not recorded which). The clonotype originates from an adult woman who had mild COVID-19 (a few samples of this study predate the infection). Cell type and time point are not known. The CDR3 DNA reads as TGTGCCAGCAGTAAAACTCGAGCTTTGAGCTCCTACACTGAGCAGTTCTTC. Its protein product is CASSKTRALSSYTEQFF.